This T cell receptor beta chain was captured in a study of T cell responses to AZD1222 COVID-19 vaccine. A word on this clone: Antigen unknown.

Germline assignment: CDR1 SEHNR and CDR2 FQNEAQ (reference sequence). V dropped 4 bases and J dropped 6; count of bases not matched to a gene: 14. CDR3 length: 17 amino acids. Study-wide results and caveats: After the peak T cell response, and only then, were repertoires sampled. Vaccination with two AZD1222 doses was followed by a rise in Spike-specific TCR breadth and depth. Only a handful of AZD1222 recipients were seropositive at baseline. A mostly white British donor set with more females was recruited, and clonal diversity was possibly underestimated.

Produced via immunoSEQ multiplex PCR; TCRdb's table is partial and in-frame only. Of some 120,000 clones in the sample, more than 85% were seen once. The TCR was taken from an adult in good health. The chain links TRBV7-9 to TRBJ2-5, with 10 bases lining up with TRBD2. Material: peripheral blood, obtained on day 0 of MenACWY control vaccination. DNA of the CDR3: TGTGCCAGCAGCTCGGGGGCAGCGGGAGGGCCGAGTCAGACCCAGTACTTC. The encoded protein is CASSSGAAGGPSQTQYF. The variable domain in full, completed from reference TRBV7-9 and TRBJ2-5, reads DTGVSQNPRHKITKRGQNVTFRCDPISEHNRLYWYRQTLGQGPEFLTYFQNEAQLEKSRLLSDRFSAERPKGSFSTLEIQRTEQGDSAMYLCASSSGAAGGPSQTQYFGPGTRLLVL.